The clone carrying this TCR beta chain showed up just a few times. Its antigen is unidentified. The sample originates from a study of T cell repertoires in cytomegalovirus infection. Study-wide context: Public TCR beta signatures provided an indication of both CMV infection and a matching HLA type. Findings and caveats of the study: Clonotype analysis showed dominance of the ex vivo response by HLA-C-restricted CMV-specific TCR beta clonotypes.

TCRdb reanalysed the reads using MiXCR and keeps one entry per CDR3 protein. In the table there are about 400,000 distinct CDR3 sequences, 34% of which are singletons. This CDR3 has 16 amino acids. The V and J ends lost 6 bases and 5 bases, in that order; junction bases with no gene match: 10. Germline V CDR1 and CDR2: MNHNS, SASEGT. The V call is TRBV6-1, the J call TRBJ2-5; 12 nucleotides align to TRBD2. This sequence was found in a human donor in good health (CMV status not recorded). Some clones in this sample may be carry-over from other donors' samples. Sequenced here: cultured PBMCs, sampled from culture after CMV antigen stimulation. The CDR3 sequence is CASSSGLAGGLETQYF. CDR3 bases: TGTGCCAGCAGCTCCGGGCTAGCGGGAGGGCTGGAGACCCAGTACTTC.